This T cell receptor (beta chain) derives from a study of metastatic and nonmetastatic thyroid tumors. At the level of the study: Comparative analysis of repertoires was undertaken across blood and tumor or nodule tissue obtained from malignant and benign thyroid patients. Study-level results: TCR beta diversity was reportedly significantly higher in malignant thyroid tumors than benign nodules, in blood and tumor.

Not a single patient had been given any form of treatment at any point before undergoing thyroid surgery. CDR1 is SQVTM, CDR2 ANQGSEA, per germline. The CDR3 runs 13 residues. The J segment lost 8 bases and the V segment lost 7 bases, leaving 7 bases of the junction unmatched. TCRdb re-called the PCR reads via MiXCR. The data hold over 10,000 clones, with 12% observed a single time. This clone was counted a few times. Its target is not known. Possible read error: a much larger clone is one base away. Other DNA sequences in the sample encode the same CDR3. The sequenced material came from blood. The chain uses TRBV29-1 and TRBJ2-1; 11 nucleotides match TRBD2. The sequence derives from a female donor with papillary thyroid cancer or a benign thyroid nodule (not recorded which). Some clones in this sample may be carry-over from other donors' samples. CDR3 protein: CSGTSGSGDEQFF. The CDR3 coding sequence is TGCAGCGGTACTAGCGGGAGTGGGGATGAGCAGTTCTTC.